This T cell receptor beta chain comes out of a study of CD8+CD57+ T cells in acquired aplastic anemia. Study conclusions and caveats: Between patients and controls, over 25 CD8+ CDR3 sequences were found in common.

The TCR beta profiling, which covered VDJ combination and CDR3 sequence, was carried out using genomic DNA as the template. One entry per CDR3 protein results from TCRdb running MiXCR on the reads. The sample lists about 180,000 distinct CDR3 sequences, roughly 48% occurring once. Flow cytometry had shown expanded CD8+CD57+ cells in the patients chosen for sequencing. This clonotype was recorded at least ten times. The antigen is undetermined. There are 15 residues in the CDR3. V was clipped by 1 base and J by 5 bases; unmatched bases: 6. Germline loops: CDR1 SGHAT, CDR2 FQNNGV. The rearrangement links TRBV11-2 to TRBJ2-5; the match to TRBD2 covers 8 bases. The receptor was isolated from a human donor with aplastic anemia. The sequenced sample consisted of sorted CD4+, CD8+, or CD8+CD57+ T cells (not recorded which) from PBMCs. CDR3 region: CASSLVIAGMETQYF. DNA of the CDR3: TGTGCCAGCAGCTTAGTAATAGCGGGGATGGAGACCCAGTACTTC.